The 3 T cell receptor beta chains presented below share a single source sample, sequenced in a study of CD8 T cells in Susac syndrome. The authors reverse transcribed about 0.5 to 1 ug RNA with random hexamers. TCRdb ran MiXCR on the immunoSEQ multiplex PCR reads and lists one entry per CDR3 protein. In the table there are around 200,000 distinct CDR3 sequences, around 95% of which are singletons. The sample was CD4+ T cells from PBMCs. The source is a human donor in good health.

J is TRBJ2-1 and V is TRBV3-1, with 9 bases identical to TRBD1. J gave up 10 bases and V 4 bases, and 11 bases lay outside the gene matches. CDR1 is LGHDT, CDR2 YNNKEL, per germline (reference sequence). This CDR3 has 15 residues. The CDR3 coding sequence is TGTGCCAGCAGCCTTGACAGGGGGAATTTTAACGAGCAGTTCTTC. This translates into CASSLDRGNFNEQFF.

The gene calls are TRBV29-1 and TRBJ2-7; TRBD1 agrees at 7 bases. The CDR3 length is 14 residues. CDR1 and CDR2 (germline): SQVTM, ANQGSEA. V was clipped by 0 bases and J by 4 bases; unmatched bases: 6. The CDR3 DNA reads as TGCAGCGTTGAAGATGGGGGACAGCAGTACGAGCAGTACGTC. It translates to CSVEDGGQQYEQYV.

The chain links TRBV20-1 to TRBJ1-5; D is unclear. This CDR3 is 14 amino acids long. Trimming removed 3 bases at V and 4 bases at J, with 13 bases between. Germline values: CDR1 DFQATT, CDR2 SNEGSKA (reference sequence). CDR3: CSASLGLLNQPQHF. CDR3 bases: TGCAGTGCTAGCTTGGGTCTCCTAAATCAGCCCCAGCATTTT.